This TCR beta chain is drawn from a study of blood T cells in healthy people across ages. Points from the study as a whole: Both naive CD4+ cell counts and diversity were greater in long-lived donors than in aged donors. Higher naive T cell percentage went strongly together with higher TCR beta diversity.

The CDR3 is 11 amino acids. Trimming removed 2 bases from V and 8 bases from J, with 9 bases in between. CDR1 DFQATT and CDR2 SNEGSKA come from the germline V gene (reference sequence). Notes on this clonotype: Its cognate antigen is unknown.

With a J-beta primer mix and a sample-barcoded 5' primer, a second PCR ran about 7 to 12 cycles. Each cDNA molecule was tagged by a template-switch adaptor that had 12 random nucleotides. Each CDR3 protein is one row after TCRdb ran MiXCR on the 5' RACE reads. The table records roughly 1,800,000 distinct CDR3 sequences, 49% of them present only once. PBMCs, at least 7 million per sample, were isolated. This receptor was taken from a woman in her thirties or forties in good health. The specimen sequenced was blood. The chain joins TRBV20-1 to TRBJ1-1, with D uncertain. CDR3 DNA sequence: TGCAGTGCTAGACGGGCAGCCGAAGCTTTCTTT. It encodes CSARRAAEAFF.